This T cell receptor beta chain is drawn from a study of T cell clusters in autoimmune cytopenias. Study findings and constraints: Primary autoimmune cytopenia patients appeared to lack physiological T cell clusters present in healthy donors. Exclusive TRB clusters were about 3-fold more numerous in healthy donors than in active autoimmune hepatitis.

Each sample's input was around 270 ng genomic DNA, some 38,000 genome equivalents. For this clonotype: Its antigen is not known.

One tube held mixed TRB-A and TRB-B primer pools for touch-down PCR. TCRdb re-called the multiplex PCR reads; every CDR3 protein appears as one record, without DNA. The specimen's table records approximately 12,000 distinct CDR3 sequences. In germline, CDR1 is SGHKS, CDR2 YYEKEE (reference sequence). The CDR3 totals 13 residues. These records were also assigned to another study, of T cell repertoires in aging, cancer and after chemotherapy. As that report states: In healthy donors, age-related TCR diversity loss mainly reflected lost richness. Immunological memory after chemotherapy cannot be judged from the repertoire data.

This TCR came from a human donor in good health. Sequenced sample: peripheral blood. The chain recombines TRBV5-5 with TRBJ2-1; lacking DNA, the TRBD2 call made by TCRdb goes unchecked. The CDR3 loop reads CASSLGEYNEQFF.